This entry concerns a single TCR beta chain. As yet, its antigen is unknown. This sample was taken from a study of shared clonotypes between healthy human individuals. Study-level findings and limits: As a rule, naive subsets had a larger estimated richness than memory subsets. Few donors limited the genetic and exposure-history diversity represented.

Every donor was a Caucasian adult from Nashville, Tennessee. Both subsets, CD45RA+ naive and CD45RA-negative memory, were split from the CD4+ cells. The CDR3 totals 16 residues. V was trimmed by 5 bases and J by 0 bases, leaving 16 bases between them. The V gene's germline CDR1 is MDHEN and CDR2 SYDVKM. Profiled with immunoSEQ multiplex PCR; TCRdb holds only in-frame clones, not every one. In the table there are 550,000 to 800,000 clones, approximately 79% of which are singletons. The receptor was isolated from a woman aged 25 to 39 in good health. Specimen: memory CD4+ T cells sorted from blood. Subset specified: CD45RA-negative fraction. V gene TRBV28 combines with J gene TRBJ1-2, with D maybe TRBD1 (5 bases). CDR3 amino acids: CASSLMAGDANYGYTF. The CDR3 nucleotides read TGTGCCAGCAGTCTTATGGCGGGGGACGCTAACTATGGCTACACCTTC.